A single sample gave rise to the 24 T cell receptor beta chains below, sequenced in a study of CD8+CD57+ T cells in acquired aplastic anemia. According to the study, genomic DNA was the template for TCR beta VDJ and CDR3 profiling. From the reads, TCRdb called clonotypes with MiXCR, one entry per CDR3 protein. This table has 270,000 or so distinct CDR3 sequences, roughly 82% appearing once. Sequenced patients had shown CD8+CD57+ cell expansion by flow cytometry. Sequencing input: sorted CD4+, CD8+, or CD8+CD57+ T cells (not recorded which) from PBMCs. These receptors all stem from a human donor with aplastic anemia.

The V call is TRBV20-1, the J call TRBJ2-7; D may be TRBD2 (5 bases). V was clipped by 8 bases and J by 2 bases, with 13 bases between them. The CDR3 consists of 12 residues. The germline V gene has CDR1 DFQATT and CDR2 SNEGSKA (reference sequence). In DNA, the CDR3 is TGCAGTTCGGCCAGCGGTCCCTACGAGCAGTACTTC. As protein: CSSASGPYEQYF.

The V gene is TRBV11-2, the J gene TRBJ2-1; D uncertain. Germline V gives CDR1 SGHAT, CDR2 FQNNGV. With 0 bases removed from V and 7 bases from J, the gap between germline ends came to 7 bases. The CDR3 extends over 13 amino acids. The CDR3 region is CASSLDKQNEQFF. CDR3 DNA sequence: TGTGCCAGCAGCTTAGATAAACAGAATGAGCAGTTCTTC.

CDR3 sequence reads: CASSLAQDSGNTIYF. The CDR3 nucleotides read TGCGCCAGCAGCTTGGCGCAGGACTCTGGAAACACCATATATTTT. The V gene is TRBV5-1, the J gene TRBJ1-3; D ambiguous. Germline V gene data show CDR1 as SGHRS and CDR2 as YFSETQ. Trimming removed 0 bases at V and 0 bases at J, with 7 bases between. The CDR3 runs 15 residues.

With regard to this clonotype: A junction end diverges from the germline sequence, so it may reflect a read error. The chain links TRBV7-7 to TRBJ2-5; D is uncertain. Per germline, CDR1 SSHAT and CDR2 FNYEAQ (reference sequence). The CDR3 runs 12 residues. CDR3 DNA: TGTGCCAGACACTTAGCTAGAGATGACCAGTACTTT. Residues: CARHLARDDQYF.

J is TRBJ2-3 and V is TRBV19, with 7 bases matching TRBD1. The CDR3 is 15 amino acids. With 2 bases clipped from V and 10 bases from J, the junction kept 12 bases outside the gene matches. From germline, CDR1 is LNHDA and CDR2 SQIVND (reference sequence). CDR3 sequence: CASSIRDSAYDAQYF. In DNA, the CDR3 is TGTGCCAGTAGTATACGGGACAGCGCCTACGATGCGCAGTATTTT.

Comment on this clonotype: The junction shows a germline mismatch at one end, possibly a read error. V is TRBV9 and J is TRBJ2-3; D call uncertain. Germline CDR1 and CDR2: SGDLS and YYNGEE. CDR3 length equals 14 residues. CDR3 DNA: TGTGCCAGCAGCGTCTTCAGGCCGCAAACCACTACGAATTTT. This sequence encodes CASSVFRPQTTTNF.

Here the CDR3 reads CASSSPQREEYNEYEQYV. The DNA of the CDR3 is TGTGCCAGCAGCTCCCCCCAGCGTGAAGAATACAATGAGTACGAGCAGTACGTC. This sequence joins TRBV7-8 and TRBJ2-7; D is unresolved. The CDR3 is 18 amino acids. In germline, CDR1 is SGHVS, CDR2 FQNEAQ. V lost 4 bases and J lost 4, with 26 bases in between.

This sequence joins TRBV9 and TRBJ2-1, with TRBD1 as a possible D gene (7 bases). Germline V gene data show CDR1 as SGDLS and CDR2 as YYNGEE. The CDR3 contains 16 residues. V was trimmed by 4 bases and J by 11 bases, leaving 25 bases between them. For the CDR3, the DNA is TGTGCCAGCAGCCAGGGGGGACGAAACGCACAGGATCAGCAGTTCTTC. Translation gives CASSQGGRNAQDQQFF.

The chain recombines TRBV11-3 with TRBJ2-7; D not certain. CDR3 length: 14 residues. Trimming removed 0 bases from V and 2 bases from J, with 8 bases in between. Germline V CDR1 and CDR2: SGHNT, YENEEA. CDR3 DNA: TGTGCCAGCAGCTTAGATCCTAAACCCTACGAGCAGTACTTC. Amino acids: CASSLDPKPYEQYF.

The genes are TRBV7-9 and TRBJ1-4; D uncertain. The germline CDR1 and CDR2 sequences are SEHNR and FQNEAQ (reference sequence). The CDR3 consists of 17 residues. Trimming removed 2 bases at V and 10 bases at J, with 23 bases between. The CDR3 is CASSLLPGELIIGKLFF. The CDR3 DNA reads TGTGCCAGCAGCTTACTACCCGGGGAGCTGATTATTGGAAAACTGTTTTTT.

The rearrangement uses TRBV7-8 and TRBJ2-5; 7 positions match TRBD2. There are 14 residues in the CDR3. The J segment lost 14 bases and the V segment lost 2 bases, leaving 14 bases of the junction unmatched. CDR1 and CDR2 (germline): SGHVS, FQNEAQ. Written as DNA, the CDR3 is TGTGCCAGCAGCTTAAGTAGTGGGCGGGAGCACCAATACTTC. Its translation: CASSLSSGREHQYF.

Comment on this clonotype: The junction does not match germline at one end; this may be a read error. V gene TRBV7-9 combines with J gene TRBJ2-1, with D possibly TRBD2 on 7 matching bases. The germline V gene has CDR1 SEHNR and CDR2 FQNEAQ (reference sequence). The CDR3 contains 13 residues. CDR3 nucleotides: TGTGCCAGCAGCGATGGGGGGGGCGATGAGCACGTCTTC. Its protein is CASSDGGGDEHVF.

In regard to this clonotype: As the CDR3 is not closed by the conserved phenylalanine or tryptophan, this likely results from a read error. The DNA is left out, because the CDR3 cannot be placed on it with certainty; the CDR3 is given as TCRdb lists it. This chain joins TRBV2 and TRBJ2-5; the D segment call TRBD1 is taken from the table without a DNA check. The CDR3 has 14 amino acids, counting both end residues. The germline V gene has CDR1 SNHLY and CDR2 FYNNEI. The CDR3 spells CATGDGSTDATQYV.

As regards this clonotype: The junction departs from the called germline gene at one end, perhaps through a read error. The chain couples TRBV7-4 to TRBJ2-1; D could derive from TRBD1 or TRBD2 (6 bases each). This CDR3 comprises 14 residues. Germline V gene data show CDR1 as SGHVT and CDR2 as SQSDAQ. The CDR3 region has the DNA TGTGCCAGCAGCGTCCTCGGGGGCTTGGCCCAGGCACTCTTC. It is translated as CASSVLGGLAQALF.

This chain connects TRBV7-2 to TRBJ1-2, with a tentative D call TRBD1 (5 bases). Trimming cost V 5 bases and J 10 bases, with 26 bases left between them. The CDR3 covers 16 residues. Germline values: CDR1 SGHTA, CDR2 FQGNSA. CDR3: CASSVVPEGTEAFYTF. In DNA form, the CDR3 reads TGTGCCAGCAGCGTAGTGCCCGAAGGGACTGAAGCTTTCTACACCTTC. The full variable domain, its missing parts supplied by reference TRBV7-2 and TRBJ1-2, is GAGVSQSPSNKVTEKGKDVELRCDPISGHTALYWYRQSLGQGLEFLIYFQGNSAPDKSGLPSDRFSAERTGGSVSTLTIQRTQQEDSAVYLCASSVVPEGTEAFYTFGSGTRLTVV.

This clonotype has only one observation. The chain uses TRBV7-8 and TRBJ1-5; D gene uncertain. The CDR3 extends over 14 amino acids. Trimming left V 6 bases short and J 13 bases short, with 22 bases between. CDR1 is SGHVS and CDR2 is FQNEAQ in the germline V gene. The CDR3 is CASSESYSPETQHF. The CDR3 coding sequence is TGTGCCAGCAGTGAGTCGTATAGTCCCGAGACGCAGCATTTT.

The chain is built from TRBV20-1 and TRBJ2-7; maybe TRBD1 (5 bases). The V gene lost 4 bases and the J gene lost 5 bases, with 18 bases spanning the gap. Germline CDR1 and CDR2: DFQATT and SNEGSKA (reference sequence). The CDR3 extends over 14 amino acids. The CDR3 region is CSATAGHKRHEQYF. CDR3 in DNA: TGCAGTGCTACGGCAGGGCACAAGAGACACGAGCAGTACTTC.

The chain employs TRBV9 and TRBJ1-2; the match to TRBD1 covers 7 bases. This CDR3 comprises 16 residues. CDR1 and CDR2 (germline): SGDLS, YYNGEE. Trimming took 4 bases from V and 9 from J; bases not matched to a gene: 18. CDR3 amino acids: CASSLGGQSLDTRYTF. The CDR3 DNA sequence: TGTGCCAGCAGCTTAGGGGGACAGAGCCTCGATACGCGCTACACCTTC. Based on the CDR3 plus reference TRBV9 and TRBJ1-2, the full variable domain is DSGVTQTPKHLITATGQRVTLRCSPRSGDLSVYWYQQSLDQGLQFLIQYYNGEERAKGNILERFSAQQFPDLHSELNLSSLELGDSALYFCASSLGGQSLDTRYTFGSGTRLTVV.

The CDR3 reads CASSPGRRPVYNEQFF. Written as DNA, the CDR3 is TGTGCCAGCAGCCCGGGACGCCGGCCTGTGTACAATGAGCAGTTCTTC. The V call is TRBV2, the J call TRBJ2-1, with D perhaps being TRBD1 or TRBD2 (5 bases each). Germline V gene data show CDR1 as SNHLY and CDR2 as FYNNEI. The CDR3 sequence is 16 residues long. The ends were cut back, 6 bases at V and 4 bases at J, with 19 bases in the middle.

The gene calls are TRBV9 and TRBJ2-1; TRBD1 might be the D (6 bases). Trimming pared 3 bases from V and 8 bases from J, leaving 21 bases between. The length of the CDR3 is 16 residues. CDR1 and CDR2 (germline): SGDLS, YYNGEE. CDR3 bases: TGTGCCAGCAGCGAAGGGGGAGATAACGGTCAGGATGAGCAGTTCTTC. Translating gives CASSEGGDNGQDEQFF. Filled out from reference TRBV9 and TRBJ2-1, the complete variable domain reads DSGVTQTPKHLITATGQRVTLRCSPRSGDLSVYWYQQSLDQGLQFLIQYYNGEERAKGNILERFSAQQFPDLHSELNLSSLELGDSALYFCASSEGGDNGQDEQFFGPGTRLTVL.

With respect to this clonotype: One end of the junction is discordant with germline, which a read error may explain. The chain employs TRBV7-8 and TRBJ1-1; 10 positions match TRBD1. This CDR3 region has 15 residues. The germline gives CDR1 SGHVS, CDR2 FQNEAQ. The DNA for the CDR3 is TGTGCCAGCAGCTTAGCGGGGACAGGGGATACGGAAGATTTCTTT. Amino acids: CASSLAGTGDTEDFF.

This clonotype has just one count. This CDR3 fails to terminate in the conserved phenylalanine or tryptophan, so it likely reflects a read error. It is unclear where the CDR3 begins or ends on the DNA, so no DNA is shown, and the CDR3 is as TCRdb lists it. This rearrangement joins TRBV7-8 to TRBJ2-2. Ends included, the CDR3 has 12 residues. Germline lookup yields CDR1 SGHVS and CDR2 FQNEAQ. The CDR3 spells CASSLVPGELLL.

The V and J genes are TRBV7-9 and TRBJ2-7, with D uncertain. V lost 2 bases to trimming and J lost 1 base, with 21 bases between them. Germline lookup yields CDR1 SEHNR and CDR2 FQNEAQ (reference sequence). The CDR3 consists of 18 residues. In nucleotides, the CDR3 is TGTGCCAGCAGCTTAAATCCAGACGGCAGAGCTCTTTCCTACGAGCAGTACGTC. Amino acid sequence: CASSLNPDGRALSYEQYV.

A note on this clonotype: This likely comes from a read error, as the CDR3 has no conserved phenylalanine or tryptophan at its end. The DNA is omitted, as the CDR3 cannot be located on it reliably, and the CDR3 follows TCRdb's listing. The chain joins TRBV7-2 to TRBJ1-2; TRBD1 is the table's D call and was not checked against the DNA. 13 amino acids form the CDR3, both terminal residues included. Germline CDR1 and CDR2: SGHTA and FQGNSA. The CDR3 is CASRHTRGHENGI.